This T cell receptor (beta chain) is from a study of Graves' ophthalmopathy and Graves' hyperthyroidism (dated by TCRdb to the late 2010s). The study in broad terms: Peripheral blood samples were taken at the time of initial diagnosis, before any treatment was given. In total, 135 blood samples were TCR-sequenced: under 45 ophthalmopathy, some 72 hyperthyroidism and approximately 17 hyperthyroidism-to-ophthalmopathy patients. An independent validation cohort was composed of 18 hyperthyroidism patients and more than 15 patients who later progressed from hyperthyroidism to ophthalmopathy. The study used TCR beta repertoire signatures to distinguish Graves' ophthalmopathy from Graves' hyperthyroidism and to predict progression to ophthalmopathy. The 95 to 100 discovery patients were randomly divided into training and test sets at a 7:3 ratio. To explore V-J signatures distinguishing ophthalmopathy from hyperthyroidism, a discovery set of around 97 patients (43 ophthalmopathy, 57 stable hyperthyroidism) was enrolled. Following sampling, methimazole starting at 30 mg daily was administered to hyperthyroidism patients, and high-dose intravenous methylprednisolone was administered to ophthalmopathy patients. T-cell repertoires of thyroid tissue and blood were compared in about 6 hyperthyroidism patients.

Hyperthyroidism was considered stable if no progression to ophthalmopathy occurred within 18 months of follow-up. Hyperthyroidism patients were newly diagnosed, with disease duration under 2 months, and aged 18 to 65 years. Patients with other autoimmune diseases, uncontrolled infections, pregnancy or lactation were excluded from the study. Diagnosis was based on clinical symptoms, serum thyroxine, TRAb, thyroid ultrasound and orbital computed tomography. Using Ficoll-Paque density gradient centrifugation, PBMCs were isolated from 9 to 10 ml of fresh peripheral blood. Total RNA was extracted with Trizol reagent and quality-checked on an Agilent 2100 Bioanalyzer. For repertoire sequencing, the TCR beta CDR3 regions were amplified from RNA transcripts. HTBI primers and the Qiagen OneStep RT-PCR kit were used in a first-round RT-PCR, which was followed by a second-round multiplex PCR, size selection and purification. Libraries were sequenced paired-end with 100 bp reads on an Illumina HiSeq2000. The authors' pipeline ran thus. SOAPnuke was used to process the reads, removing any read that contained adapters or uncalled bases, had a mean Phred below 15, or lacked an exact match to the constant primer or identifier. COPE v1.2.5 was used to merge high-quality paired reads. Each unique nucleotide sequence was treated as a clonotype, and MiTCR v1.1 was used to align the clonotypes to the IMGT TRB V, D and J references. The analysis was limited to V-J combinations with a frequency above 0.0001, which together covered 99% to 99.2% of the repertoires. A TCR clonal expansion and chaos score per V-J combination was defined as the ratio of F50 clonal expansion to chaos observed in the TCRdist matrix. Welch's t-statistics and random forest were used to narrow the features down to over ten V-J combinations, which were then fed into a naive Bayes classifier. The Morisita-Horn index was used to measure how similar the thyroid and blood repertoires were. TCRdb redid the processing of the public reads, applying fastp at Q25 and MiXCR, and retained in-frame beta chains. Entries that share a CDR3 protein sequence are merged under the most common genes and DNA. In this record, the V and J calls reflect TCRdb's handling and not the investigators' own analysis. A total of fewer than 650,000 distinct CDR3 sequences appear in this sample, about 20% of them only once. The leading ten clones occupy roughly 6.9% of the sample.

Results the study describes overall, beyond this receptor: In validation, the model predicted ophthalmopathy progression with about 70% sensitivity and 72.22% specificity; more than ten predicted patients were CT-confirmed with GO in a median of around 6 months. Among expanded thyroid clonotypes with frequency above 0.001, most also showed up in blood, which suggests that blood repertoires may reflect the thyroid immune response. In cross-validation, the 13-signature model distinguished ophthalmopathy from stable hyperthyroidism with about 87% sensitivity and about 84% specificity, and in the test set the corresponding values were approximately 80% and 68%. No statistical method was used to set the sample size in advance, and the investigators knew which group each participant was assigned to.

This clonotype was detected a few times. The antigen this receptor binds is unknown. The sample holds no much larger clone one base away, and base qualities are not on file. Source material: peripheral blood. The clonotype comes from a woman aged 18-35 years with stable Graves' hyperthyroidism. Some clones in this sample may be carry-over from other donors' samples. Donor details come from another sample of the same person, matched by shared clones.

The DNA reads TGCAGCGTTTACGACCACGCTGGGGCAGAGACCCAGTACTTC. Translation gives CSVYDHAGAETQYF. The chain is encoded by TRBV29-1 joined to TRBJ2-5; perhaps TRBD1 is the D gene, with 5 bases matching. Including the terminal cysteine and phenylalanine, the CDR3 comprises 14 residues. Of all the DNA, just the CDR3 is kept, 42 bases in frame from base 1. CDR1 and CDR2 are drawn from the germline V gene: SQVTM, ANQGSEA. The V and J ends are trimmed by 5 bases and 4 bases, leaving 17 bases between them.